A selection of T cell receptor beta chains follows, all from one sample in a study of early T cells in non-severe SARS-CoV-2 infection. TCRdb re-called the 5' RACE reads through MiXCR, storing one row per CDR3 protein. The sample holds some 82,000 distinct CDR3 sequences, around 12% seen once. The specimen was whole blood, collected at baseline. The receptor set was obtained from an adult who was a healthcare worker with PCR-confirmed SARS-CoV-2 infection or an uninfected control (not recorded which). The CDR3 runs from the conserved cysteine through the conserved F or W. The order of the fields is V gene, J gene, CDR3 protein.

V gene: TRBV6-6
J gene: TRBJ1-2
CDR3 protein: CASSQLSGYTF

V gene: TRBV7-9
J gene: TRBJ1-1
CDR3 protein: CASSLLGEGTEAFF

V gene: TRBV19
J gene: TRBJ1-2
CDR3 protein: CASSMATVGYGYTF

V gene: TRBV30
J gene: TRBJ2-6
CDR3 protein: CAWRRDRLSSGANVLTF

V gene: TRBV12-3/TRBV12-4
J gene: TRBJ2-1
CDR3 protein: CASSLQGLAGSYNEQFF

V gene: TRBV28
J gene: TRBJ2-7
CDR3 protein: CASSSPGLLAQHTYEQYF

V gene: TRBV27
J gene: TRBJ2-7
CDR3 protein: CASLGTSSYEQYF

V gene: TRBV5-1
J gene: TRBJ2-5
CDR3 protein: CASSPGSHGTRGETQYF

V gene: TRBV3-1
J gene: TRBJ1-1
CDR3 protein: CASSQPGTGAFF

V gene: TRBV11-2
J gene: TRBJ2-3
CDR3 protein: CASSPGGREGRMEDTQYF

V gene: TRBV7-9
J gene: TRBJ2-2
CDR3 protein: CASSLLITGELFF

V gene: TRBV14
J gene: TRBJ2-7
CDR3 protein: CASSLAGSADGQYF

V gene: TRBV7-2
J gene: TRBJ2-5
CDR3 protein: CASSLASQVRQTQYF

V gene: TRBV3-1
J gene: TRBJ2-5
CDR3 protein: CASSQEDRGQETQYF

V gene: TRBV6-5
J gene: TRBJ1-2
CDR3 protein: CASTLVSGDGGYTF

V gene: TRBV7-3
J gene: TRBJ1-1
CDR3 protein: CASSTTQTLNTEAFF

V gene: TRBV19
J gene: TRBJ2-4
CDR3 protein: CASSIGADRGWNIQYF

V gene: TRBV28
J gene: TRBJ2-7
CDR3 protein: CASSLLRTSSYEQYF

V gene: TRBV12-3/TRBV12-4
J gene: TRBJ1-3
CDR3 protein: CASSFSGTGNTIYF

V gene: TRBV28
J gene: TRBJ1-5
CDR3 protein: CASSFSGVSNQPQHF

V gene: TRBV19
J gene: TRBJ1-1
CDR3 protein: CASSIQGVVRTEAFF

V gene: TRBV20-1
J gene: TRBJ2-2
CDR3 protein: CSAIQGQGAGELFF

V gene: TRBV7-9
J gene: TRBJ2-2
CDR3 protein: CASVRTGGTGELFF

V gene: TRBV10-3
J gene: TRBJ2-7
CDR3 protein: CAISDSRGAYEQYF